These T cell receptor beta chains were read from a single sample in a study of Graves' ophthalmopathy and Graves' hyperthyroidism. TCRdb reprocessed the multiplex PCR reads via MiXCR and lists one record per CDR3 protein. Here the sample spans about 210,000 distinct CDR3 sequences, around 28% being singletons. Sequencing used peripheral blood. The receptor set was obtained from a man between 50 and 59 years old with Graves' ophthalmopathy. CDR3s include the opening cysteine and the closing phenylalanine or tryptophan. Each record gives: D gene, J gene, clone size, V gene, CDR3 DNA, CDR3 protein. The D gene is left open where the match is weak. Clone size is shown for a subset of rows, as once, few, many or a class of expanded clone.

TRBD1	TRBJ1-1	many	TRBV4-3	TGCGCCAGCAGCCAGACAGGGTCTAGCACTGAAGCTTTCTTT	CASSQTGSSTEAFF
TRBD1	TRBJ2-7	NA	TRBV28	TGTGCCAGCAGCTCCACAGGGGCTCCCTCCTACGAGCAGTACTTC	CASSSTGAPSYEQYF
NA	TRBJ2-7	many	TRBV18	TGTGCCAGCTCACCACGCAGGGGTGGCTACGAGCAGTACTTC	CASSPRRGGYEQYF
NA	TRBJ1-6	many	TRBV27	TGTGCCAGCAGCCCCGGTCGGGGCTCACCCCTCCACTTT	CASSPGRGSPLHF
NA	TRBJ1-5	many	TRBV6-6	TGTGCCAGCAGGCAATCCGGGACGGCTACACGGAGGGGCAGCAATCAGCCCCAGCATTTT	CASRQSGTATRRGSNQPQHF
TRBD1	TRBJ1-2	once	TRBV7-2	TGTGCCAGCAGCTTGAAGGGGGCGCTGGGCTACACCTTC	CASSLKGALGYTF
NA	TRBJ1-1	many	TRBV6-5	TGTGCCAGCAGTTATTCCCAAGGGGCATGGAGTGACACTGAAGCTTTCTTT	CASSYSQGAWSDTEAFF
NA	TRBJ2-2	many	TRBV28	TGTGCCAGCAGCCTCCCGCTACTCACAGGGAACACCGGGGAGCTGTTTTTT	CASSLPLLTGNTGELFF
NA	TRBJ2-5	many	TRBV12-3/TRBV12-4	TGTGCCAGCAGTTTAGTGGAAGAGACCCAGTACTTC	CASSLVEETQYF
NA	TRBJ2-2	many	TRBV19	TGTGCCAGTAGTATGGAGGACCGGGGTCCCAACACCGGGGAGCTGTTTTTT	CASSMEDRGPNTGELFF
NA	TRBJ1-1	many	TRBV29-1	TGCAGCGTTACAGGGAGTAGGGACACTGAAGCTCTCTTT	CSVTGSRDTEALF
NA	TRBJ2-5	NA	TRBV7-2	TGTGCCAGCAGCTTAGTCTCGGGGGCGCAGGGGACCCAGTACTTC	CASSLVSGAQGTQYF
TRBD2	TRBJ2-5	many	TRBV7-9	TGTGCCAGCAGCCCCCACTGGGCGGGAGAAGTTGAGACCCAGTACTTC	CASSPHWAGEVETQYF
TRBD1	TRBJ2-5	many	TRBV19	TGTGCCAGTAGTACAGGGGGTGGACAAGAGACCCAGTACTTC	CASSTGGGQETQYF
TRBD2	TRBJ2-2	many	TRBV7-9	TGTGCCAGCAGCTCCGCCTCTAGCGGGGGGAACACCGGGGAGCTGTTTTTT	CASSSASSGGNTGELFF
TRBD1	TRBJ1-1	NA	TRBV28	TGTGCCAGCAGTTCCGGGACAGGGAGGGCTTTCTTT	CASSSGTGRAFF
NA	TRBJ1-5	NA	TRBV6-2/TRBV6-3	TGTGCCAGCAGAGACTTACGCAATCAGCCCCAGCATTTT	CASRDLRNQPQHF
TRBD2	TRBJ2-7	many	TRBV11-2	TGTGCCAGCAGCCCACTAGCGGGTGAGGTCTACGAGCAGTACTTC	CASSPLAGEVYEQYF